These T cell receptor beta chains were read from a single sample in a study of shared clonotypes between healthy human individuals. Assay used: immunoSEQ multiplex PCR; TCRdb lists only in-frame clones, some missing. Found here are roughly 2.4 million clones, roughly 95% of them singletons; the top ten hold about 0.13%. The specimen was naive CD4+ T cells sorted from blood. The receptors originated from a man aged 18 to 35 in good health. The CDR3 runs from the conserved cysteine through the conserved F or W. The order of the fields is CDR3 length, V gene, J gene, D gene, clone size, CDR3 protein, CDR3 DNA. A D gene is named only where the DNA matches it firmly. A clone size is listed for some rows: how often the clone was seen (once, few, many), or a class if it is expanded.

15	TRBV5-4	TRBJ2-5	TRBD2	.	CASSLRSGMFETQYF	TGTGCCAGCAGCTTGAGGAGCGGGATGTTCGAGACCCAGTACTTC
15	TRBV30	TRBJ2-2	TRBD1	.	CAWSRTGGFSGELFF	TGTGCCTGGAGTAGGACAGGGGGCTTCAGCGGGGAGCTGTTTTTT
16	TRBV15	TRBJ2-7	.	.	CATSREGGPLSYEQYF	TGTGCCACCAGCAGAGAAGGGGGGCCCCTCTCCTACGAGCAGTACTTC
14	TRBV5-6	TRBJ1-4	.	.	CASSSTGPNEKLFF	TGTGCCAGCAGCTCGACAGGACCTAATGAAAAACTGTTTTTT
12	TRBV5-4	TRBJ1-4	.	.	CASSFPNEKLFF	TGTGCCAGCAGCTTCCCAAATGAAAAACTGTTTTTT
14	TRBV6-5	TRBJ1-2	.	.	CASSYSETREDYTF	TGTGCCAGCAGTTACTCGGAGACACGGGAGGACTACACCTTC
14	TRBV5-5	TRBJ2-7	.	once	CASRLDEMRDEQYF	TGTGCCAGCAGATTGGACGAGATGCGGGACGAGCAGTACTTC
15	TRBV30	TRBJ1-6	.	once	CAWSVRLDLNSPLHF	TGTGCCTGGAGTGTACGGCTAGATTTGAATTCACCCCTCCACTTT
15	TRBV11-2	TRBJ2-7	TRBD2	.	CASSLDHTLAAQLYF	TGTGCCAGCAGCTTAGATCACACCCTAGCGGCCCAGCTGTACTTC
14	TRBV10-3	TRBJ2-3	TRBD1	once	CAITGQAGADTQYF	TGTGCCATCACCGGACAGGCCGGGGCAGATACGCAGTATTTT
12	TRBV6-8	TRBJ1-2	.	.	CAIRRYNYGYTF	TGTGCCATAAGACGTTACAACTATGGCTACACCTTC
15	TRBV18	TRBJ2-7	.	.	CASSPPPRGRNEQYF	TGTGCCAGCTCACCTCCCCCAAGGGGGAGGAACGAGCAGTACTTC
14	TRBV5-1	TRBJ2-7	TRBD1	.	CASRRLGQGPEQYF	TGCGCCAGCCGCCGATTGGGACAGGGGCCCGAGCAGTACTTC
13	TRBV5-1	TRBJ2-5	.	.	CASSLTYQETQYF	TGCGCCAGCAGCTTGACATACCAAGAGACCCAGTACTTC
15	TRBV11-2	TRBJ1-2	.	.	CASSLGAGANYGYTF	TGTGCCAGCAGCTTAGGAGCAGGCGCTAACTATGGCTACACCTTC
18	TRBV21-1	TRBJ2-3	.	.	CASSKALRGVNDTDTQYF	TGTGCCAGCAGCAAAGCGCTTCGGGGGGTGAATGACACAGATACGCAGTATTTT
15	TRBV5-6	TRBJ2-1	TRBD2	.	CASSILAGSYNEQFF	TGTGCCAGCAGCATACTAGCGGGCTCCTACAATGAGCAGTTCTTC
13	TRBV6-1	TRBJ1-5	.	.	CASSERGNQPQHF	TGTGCCAGCAGTGAGAGGGGGAATCAGCCCCAGCATTTT
15	TRBV27	TRBJ1-5	TRBD1	.	CASSSGTGGGQPQHF	TGTGCCAGCAGTTCCGGGACAGGGGGCGGTCAGCCCCAGCATTTT
19	TRBV5-1	TRBJ1-4	.	.	CASSSGTSTKRATNEKLFF	TGCGCCAGCAGTTCAGGCACCTCTACGAAGAGGGCAACTAATGAAAAACTGTTTTTT
15	TRBV2	TRBJ2-1	TRBD1	.	CASSDSGGSYNEQFF	TGTGCCAGCAGTGATTCAGGGGGCTCCTACAATGAGCAGTTCTTC
16	TRBV30	TRBJ1-3	TRBD1	once	CAWSGLGTGRGNTIYF	TGTGCCTGGAGTGGCTTGGGGACAGGGCGAGGAAACACCATATATTTT
13	TRBV29-1	TRBJ2-7	.	.	CSVTGVSGYEQYF	TGCAGCGTCACGGGGGTAAGCGGCTACGAGCAGTACTTC
16	TRBV18	TRBJ1-3	TRBD1	.	CASSPPGTASGNTIYF	TGTGCCAGCTCACCACCGGGGACAGCCTCTGGAAACACCATATATTTT
14	TRBV19	TRBJ2-7	.	once	CASSTDPGSYEQYF	TGTGCCAGTAGTACCGATCCTGGCTCCTACGAGCAGTACTTC
15	TRBV4-3	TRBJ1-5	.	.	CASSQDQAEGQPQHF	TGCGCCAGCAGCCAAGATCAAGCGGAGGGCCAGCCCCAGCATTTT
15	TRBV15	TRBJ2-7	.	.	CATSRAGTVAYEQYF	TGTGCCACCAGCAGAGCCGGGACGGTTGCCTACGAGCAGTACTTC
18	TRBV9	TRBJ2-2	TRBD2	.	CASSVAGLAGIGTGELFF	TGTGCCAGCAGCGTAGCTGGACTAGCGGGGATCGGGACCGGGGAGCTGTTTTTT
14	TRBV29-1	TRBJ1-2	.	.	CSVEGSGQAAGYTF	TGCAGCGTTGAGGGGTCGGGGCAGGCGGCAGGCTACACCTTC
14	TRBV5-1	TRBJ1-1	.	.	CASSTIAGQPEAFF	TGCGCCAGCAGCACCATAGCTGGGCAGCCTGAAGCTTTCTTT
15	TRBV28	TRBJ2-7	.	.	CASESVQRYSYEQYF	TGTGCCAGCGAGTCAGTACAGCGGTACTCCTACGAGCAGTACTTC
14	TRBV29-1	TRBJ2-3	TRBD2	.	CSVVSGRSTDTQYF	TGCAGCGTTGTTAGCGGGAGGAGCACAGATACGCAGTATTTT
15	TRBV10-1	TRBJ2-3	TRBD2	.	CASSEGGGPPDTQYF	TGCGCCAGCAGTGAAGGCGGGGGGCCCCCAGATACGCAGTATTTT
15	TRBV5-4	TRBJ1-6	.	.	CASSLEGENNSPLHF	TGTGCCAGCAGCTTGGAAGGGGAGAATAATTCACCCCTCCACTTT
13	TRBV6-1	TRBJ2-2	.	.	CASRLRNTGELFF	TGTGCCAGCAGACTCAGGAACACCGGGGAGCTGTTTTTT
14	TRBV5-1	TRBJ1-4	.	.	CASSLTGQNEKLFF	TGCGCCAGCAGCTTGACAGGCCAAAATGAAAAACTGTTTTTT
13	TRBV5-1	TRBJ1-1	.	.	CASSLDLNTEAFF	TGCGCCAGCAGCTTGGATTTAAACACTGAAGCTTTCTTT
13	TRBV2	TRBJ1-1	.	.	CASSFTGDTEAFF	TGTGCCAGCAGCTTCACCGGCGATACTGAAGCTTTCTTT
11	TRBV2	TRBJ2-7	.	.	CASGQIYEQYF	TGTGCCAGCGGACAGATCTACGAGCAGTACTTC